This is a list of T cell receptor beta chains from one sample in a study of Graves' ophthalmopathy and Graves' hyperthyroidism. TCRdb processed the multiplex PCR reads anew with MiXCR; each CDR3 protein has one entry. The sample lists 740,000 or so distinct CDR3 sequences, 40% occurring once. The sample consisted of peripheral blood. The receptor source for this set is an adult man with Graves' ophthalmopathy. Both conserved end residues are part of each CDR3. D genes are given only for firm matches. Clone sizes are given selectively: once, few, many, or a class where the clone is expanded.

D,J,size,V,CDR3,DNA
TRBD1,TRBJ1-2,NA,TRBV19,CASTYQGADYGYTF,TGTGCCAGTACTTATCAGGGGGCTGATTATGGCTACACCTTC
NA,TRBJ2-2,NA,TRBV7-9,CASSPIGTGTGELFF,TGTGCCAGCAGCCCCATCGGCACAGGGACCGGGGAGCTGTTTTTT
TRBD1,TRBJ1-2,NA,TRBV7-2,CASSLGAGGASGYTF,TGTGCCAGCAGCTTAGGGGCAGGGGGCGCAAGTGGCTACACCTTC
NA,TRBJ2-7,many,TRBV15,CATSRDRDTDSYEQYF,TGTGCCACCAGCAGAGATAGGGACACCGACTCCTACGAGCAGTACTTC
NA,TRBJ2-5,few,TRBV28,CASSTGPDETQYF,TGTGCCAGCAGTACTGGACCCGACGAGACCCAGTACTTC
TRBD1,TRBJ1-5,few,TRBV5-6,CASSAGQGMGNQPQHF,TGTGCCAGCAGCGCCGGACAGGGGATGGGAAATCAGCCCCAGCATTTT
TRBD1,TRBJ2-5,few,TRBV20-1,CSASATGGQETQYF,TGCAGTGCTTCGGCGACAGGGGGCCAAGAGACCCAGTACTTC
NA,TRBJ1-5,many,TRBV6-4,CATIATRGNQPQHF,TGTGCCACCATAGCTACTAGGGGGAATCAGCCCCAGCATTTT
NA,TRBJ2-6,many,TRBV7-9,CASSRSYSGANVLTF,TGTGCCAGCAGCAGAAGTTACTCTGGGGCCAACGTCCTGACTTTC
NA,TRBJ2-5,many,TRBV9,CASSVAQGHKETQYF,TGTGCCAGCAGCGTAGCTCAGGGACACAAAGAGACCCAGTACTTC
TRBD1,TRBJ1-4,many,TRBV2,CASSTGTGTEKLFF,TGTGCCAGCAGTACCGGGACAGGGACTGAAAAACTGTTTTTT
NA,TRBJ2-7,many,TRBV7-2,CASSSNSQEQYF,TGTGCCAGCAGTTCAAACTCGCAGGAGCAGTACTTC
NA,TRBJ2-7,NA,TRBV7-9,CASSLELGIQYF,TGTGCCAGCAGCTTAGAATTGGGGATTCAGTACTTC
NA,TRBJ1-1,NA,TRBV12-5,CASGLEVGHYTEAFF,TGTGCTAGTGGTTTGGAAGTTGGCCATTACACTGAAGCTTTCTTT
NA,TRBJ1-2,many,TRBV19,CASSATGRNYGYTF,TGTGCCAGTAGTGCCACAGGGAGGAACTATGGCTACACCTTC
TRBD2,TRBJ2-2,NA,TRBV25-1,CASSQRVGLAGSDTGELFF,TGTGCCAGCAGCCAGAGGGTCGGGCTAGCGGGATCGGACACCGGGGAGCTGTTTTTT
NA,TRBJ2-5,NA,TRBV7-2,CASSQGGLQKETQYF,TGCGCCAGCAGCCAAGGTGGACTACAAAAAGAGACCCAGTACTTC
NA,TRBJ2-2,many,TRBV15,CATSRDWAGGELFF,TGTGCCACCAGCAGAGATTGGGCTGGCGGGGAGCTGTTTTTT
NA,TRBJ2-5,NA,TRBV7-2,CASSDEAEETQYF,TGTGCCAGCAGTGACGAGGCGGAGGAGACCCAGTACTTC
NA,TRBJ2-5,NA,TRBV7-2,CASSLGSREETQYF,TGTGCCAGCAGCTTGGGTTCGCGGGAAGAGACCCAGTACTTC
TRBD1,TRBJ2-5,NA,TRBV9,CASSSQGVPQLQETQYF,TGTGCCAGCAGCTCACAGGGGGTACCACAGTTACAAGAGACCCAGTACTTC
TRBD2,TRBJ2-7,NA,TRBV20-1,CSASPGTSGPYEQYF,TGCAGTGCTAGCCCCGGCACTAGCGGCCCCTACGAGCAGTACTTC
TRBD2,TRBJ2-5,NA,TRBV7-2,CASSLAASGAVGTQYF,TGTGCCAGCAGCTTAGCAGCTAGCGGGGCCGTCGGGACCCAGTACTTC
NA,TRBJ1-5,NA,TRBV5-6,CASSLVGVDNQPQHF,TGTGCCAGCAGCTTGGTGGGGGTTGACAATCAGCCCCAGCATTTT
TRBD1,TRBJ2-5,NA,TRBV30,CAWEITGGEEAQYF,TGTGCCTGGGAAATAACAGGGGGCGAGGAGGCCCAGTACTTC
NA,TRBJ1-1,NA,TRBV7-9,CASSLGIGGNTEAFF,TGTGCCAGCAGCTTAGGTATCGGGGGGAACACTGAAGCTTTCTTT
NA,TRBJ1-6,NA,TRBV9,CASSLGGVRSPLHF,TGTGCCAGCAGCCTGGGGGGGGTCCGTTCACCCCTCCACTTT
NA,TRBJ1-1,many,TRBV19,CASMGERGTEAFF,TGTGCCAGTATGGGGGAGAGAGGTACTGAAGCTTTCTTT
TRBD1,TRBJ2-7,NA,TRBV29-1,CSVPAGGQYF,TGCAGCGTCCCGGCAGGGGGGCAGTACTTC
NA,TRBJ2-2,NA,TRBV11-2,CASSLPPPGQGGNTGELFF,TGTGCCAGCAGCTTACCCCCCCCAGGGCAGGGGGGGAACACCGGGGAGCTGTTTTTT
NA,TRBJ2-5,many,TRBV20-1,CSARGFGGETQYF,TGCAGTGCTAGGGGATTCGGCGGGGAGACCCAGTACTTC
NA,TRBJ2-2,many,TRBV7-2,CASSRSTANTGELFF,TGTGCCAGCAGCAGAAGTACCGCGAACACCGGGGAGCTGTTTTTT
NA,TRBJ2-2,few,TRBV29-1,CSAVRGEVSYTGELFF,TGCAGCGCAGTCCGCGGAGAGGTCTCTTACACCGGGGAGCTGTTTTTT
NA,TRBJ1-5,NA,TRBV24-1,CASRRGGAGQPQHF,TGTGCCAGCAGAAGGGGGGGGGCGGGTCAGCCCCAGCATTTT
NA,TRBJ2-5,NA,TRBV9,CASSLRGFGPQETQYF,TGTGCCAGCAGCCTCCGGGGATTTGGGCCACAAGAGACCCAGTACTTC
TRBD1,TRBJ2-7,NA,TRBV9,CASSGGETGRFYEQYF,TGTGCCAGCAGCGGTGGGGAGACAGGGCGATTCTACGAGCAGTACTTC
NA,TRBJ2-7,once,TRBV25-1,CASSSSDPTGQYF,TGTGCCAGCAGTTCGAGTGACCCAACTGGGCAGTACTTC
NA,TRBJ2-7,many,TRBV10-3,CAISETGTVRVYEQYF,TGTGCCATCAGTGAGACTGGGACGGTGCGGGTGTACGAGCAGTACTTC
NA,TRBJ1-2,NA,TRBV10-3,CAISYWGGGRPDGYTF,TGTGCCATCAGTTACTGGGGCGGGGGGCGCCCCGATGGCTACACCTTC
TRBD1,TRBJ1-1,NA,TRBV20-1,CSARRQGNPEAFF,TGCAGTGCTAGAAGACAGGGGAACCCTGAAGCTTTCTTT
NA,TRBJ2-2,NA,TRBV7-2,CASSYSWGATGELFF,TGTGCCAGCAGCTACTCCTGGGGAGCCACCGGGGAGCTGTTTTTT
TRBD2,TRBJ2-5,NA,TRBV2,CASRPGGGQETQYF,TGTGCCAGCAGGCCCGGGGGGGGGCAAGAGACCCAGTACTTC
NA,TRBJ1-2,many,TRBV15,CATSRDQGQLDGYTF,TGTGCCACCAGCAGAGATCAGGGCCAGCTAGATGGCTACACCTTC
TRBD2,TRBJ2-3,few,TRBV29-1,CSVQAGGGDTQYF,TGCAGCGTTCAAGCGGGAGGCGGGGATACGCAGTATTTT
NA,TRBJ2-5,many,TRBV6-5,CATSRASLFETQYF,TGTGCCACCTCCCGAGCTAGCTTATTCGAGACCCAGTACTTC
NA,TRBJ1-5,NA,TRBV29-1,CSVSDSQETQHF,TGCAGCGTCTCAGACAGCCAAGAGACCCAGCATTTT